The next 13 T cell receptor beta chains were all read from a single sample in a study of cytotoxic CD8 clonotypes in ibrutinib-treated CLL. TCRdb keeps only in-frame clones here, not all; method: immunoSEQ multiplex PCR. The data contain roughly 56,000 clones, 71% of them singletons. Here the sequenced sample was PBMCs, taken after 12 months of ibrutinib treatment. These receptors all stem from a human donor with chronic lymphocytic leukemia.

This sequence joins TRBV9 and TRBJ2-5, with D unclear. Trimming pared 0 bases from V and 5 bases from J, leaving 14 bases between. CDR1 is SGDLS and CDR2 is YYNGEE in the germline V gene. The CDR3 length is 15 residues. The chain's CDR3 is CASSVGMTSRETQYF. CDR3 DNA: TGTGCCAGCAGCGTAGGAATGACCTCACGGGAGACCCAGTACTTC.

This chain joins TRBV5-1 and TRBJ2-7; 7 bases fit TRBD2. CDR3 length: 15 amino acids. Germline CDR1 reads SGHRS; CDR2 reads YFSETQ. Trimming at V came to 4 bases and at J to 3 bases, leaving 10 bases not matched to a gene. CDR3 bases: TGCGCCAGCAGCGTTGCAGCGGGACTTTTCTACGAGCAGTACTTC. This codes for CASSVAAGLFYEQYF.

With regard to this clone: This same CDR3 is encoded by further DNA sequences in the sample. The J gene is TRBJ2-1, the V gene TRBV7-8; no firm D call. This CDR3 region has 14 residues. Germline assignment: CDR1 SGHVS and CDR2 FQNEAQ. With 2 bases removed from V and 5 bases from J, the gap between germline ends came to 10 bases. CDR3 residues: CASSLWLADNEQFF. In DNA form, the CDR3 reads TGTGCCAGCAGCTTATGGCTGGCGGACAATGAGCAGTTCTTC.

The chain couples TRBV6-5 to TRBJ2-5; D gene ambiguous. CDR1 is MNHEY and CDR2 is SVGAGI in the germline V gene. The V gene lost 2 bases and the J gene lost 5 bases, with 9 bases spanning the gap. This CDR3 is built from 13 residues. Written as DNA, the CDR3 is TGTGCCAGCAGTTACCGTGTGGGGGAGACCCAGTACTTC. Translating it yields CASSYRVGETQYF.

The chain combines TRBV5-5 with TRBJ2-1, with 11 bases that match TRBD2. V lost 4 bases, J lost 0 bases, and 6 bases stayed unmatched. The germline V gene encodes CDR1 SGHKS and CDR2 YYEKEE (reference sequence). The CDR3 loop spans 17 amino acids. CDR3 sequence: CASSRGLAESSYNEQFF. In nucleotides, the CDR3 is TGTGCCAGCAGCCGGGGACTAGCGGAAAGCTCCTACAATGAGCAGTTCTTC. Looking up the rest from reference TRBV5-5 and TRBJ2-1 gives the full variable domain: DAGVTQSPTHLIKTRGQQVTLRCSPISGHKSVSWYQQVLGQGPQFIFQYYEKEERGRGNFPDRFSARQFPNYSSELNVNALLLGDSALYLCASSRGLAESSYNEQFFGPGTRLTVL.

The CDR3 protein is CASIERGRTEAFF. CDR3 nucleotide sequence: TGTGCCAGCATTGAGAGAGGGAGGACTGAAGCTTTCTTT. The chain links TRBV6-1 to TRBJ1-1; no clear D. The length of the CDR3 is 13 residues. Germline CDR1 MNHNS, CDR2 SASEGT. V was cut by 7 bases and J by 5 bases, with 14 bases left in between.

J is TRBJ2-2 and V is TRBV5-1; D gene ambiguous. This CDR3 spans 11 amino acids. Germline assignment: CDR1 SGHRS and CDR2 YFSETQ. V was pared by 3 bases and J by 8 bases, with 5 bases between. This CDR3 is CASSWKGELFF. CDR3 nucleotide sequence: TGCGCCAGCAGCTGGAAGGGGGAGCTGTTTTTT. Variable domain in full (rest from reference TRBV5-1 and TRBJ2-2): KAGVTQTPRYLIKTRGQQVTLSCSPISGHRSVSWYQQTPGQGLQFLFEYFSETQRNKGNFPGRFSGRQFSNSRSEMNVSTLELGDSALYLCASSWKGELFFGEGSRLTVL.

The genes are TRBV5-4 and TRBJ2-1; the match to TRBD2 covers 11 bases. CDR1 is SGHNT, CDR2 YYREEE, per germline (reference sequence). The V segment lost 3 bases and the J segment 9 bases; nucleotides outside the gene matches: 17. This CDR3 is built from 18 residues. This chain's CDR3 is CASSSGSQLAGVLVEQFF. Here the CDR3 DNA reads TGTGCCAGCAGCTCCGGATCCCAACTAGCGGGAGTTTTGGTTGAGCAGTTCTTC.

In this sample, this clone turned up a few times. The gene calls are TRBV7-9 and TRBJ2-2, with 7 nucleotides matching TRBD2. Germline trimming cut 5 bases from V and 5 bases from J; bases unmatched to any gene: 11. The CDR3 runs to 16 residues. The germline V gene has CDR1 SEHNR and CDR2 FQNEAQ (reference sequence). For the CDR3, the DNA is TGTGCCAGCAGCCCCCTGCAGCGGGAAAATACCGGGGAGCTGTTTTTT. As protein: CASSPLQRENTGELFF.

This sequence joins TRBV6-1 and TRBJ2-1, with D hard to call. Looked up from germline, CDR1 is MNHNS and CDR2 is SASEGT. V dropped 2 bases and J dropped 0 bases, with 11 bases sitting between them. The CDR3 contains 16 residues. The CDR3 nucleotides read TGTGCCAGCAGTGAAAGGCCTTATGGCTCCTACAATGAGCAGTTCTTC. Translation gives CASSERPYGSYNEQFF.

This clone was seen more than once but under ten times. This chain connects TRBV7-3 to TRBJ2-1, with 8 bases lining up with TRBD1. Trimming took 5 bases from V and 1 from J; bases not matched to a gene: 4. CDR1 and CDR2 (germline): SGHTA, FQGTGA. The CDR3 contains 15 residues. In nucleotides, the CDR3 is TGTGCCAGCAGCCTAGACAGGGGATCCTACAATGAGCAGTTCTTC. Protein sequence: CASSLDRGSYNEQFF.

The chain joins TRBV19 to TRBJ1-4; no clear D gene. Germline CDR1 and CDR2: LNHDA and SQIVND (reference sequence). The V and J ends lost 7 bases and 4 bases respectively, with 19 bases between them. The CDR3 totals 16 residues. CDR3 in DNA: TGTGCCAGTACCCCCCGGCGCAGCACCTATAATGAAAAACTGTTTTTT. Amino acids: CASTPRRSTYNEKLFF.

The chain is built from TRBV18 and TRBJ2-1; maybe TRBD2 (5 bases). The V end was cut by 3 bases, the J end by 5 bases, with 11 bases between. The CDR3 extends over 14 amino acids. Germline lookup yields CDR1 KGHSH and CDR2 LQKENI. CDR3 DNA: TGTGCCAGCTCACCCCGCGGGTCAGACAATGAGCAGTTCTTC. Protein: CASSPRGSDNEQFF.